This TCR beta chain came from a study of T cell responses to AZD1222 COVID-19 vaccine. Study-wide results and limits: Clonal diversity was possibly underestimated, and the donors were mostly white British, with more females. Nearly half of spike-specific TCRs reportedly target unmutated variant regions.

Profiling relied on immunoSEQ multiplex PCR, and the TCRdb table lists in-frame clones only, not all of them. The sample carries 95,000 to 110,000 clones, roughly 87% recorded once. The CDR3 extends over 15 amino acids. Germline values: CDR1 LNHDA, CDR2 SQIVND (reference sequence). The V end lost 8 bases, the J end lost 0 bases, and 17 bases lay between the germline ends. Turning to this clone: Its antigen is as yet unknown.

This clonotype was obtained from an adult in good health. Source: peripheral blood, taken on day 0 of AZD1222 vaccination. J is TRBJ2-7 and V is TRBV19; D is unresolved. CDR3 sequence: CASGPTVRSSYEQYF. The CDR3 coding sequence is TGTGCCAGTGGTCCCACTGTTAGGTCCTCCTACGAGCAGTACTTC.